These 31 T cell receptor beta chains came from one sample sequenced in a study of control samples from healthy donors and cancer patients. Libraries were prepared by immunoSEQ multiplex PCR; TCRdb keeps only in-frame clonotypes and omits some of them. The table shows tens of thousands of clones, with 80% to 90% occurring only once. The specimen sequenced was PBMCs. These receptors all stem from an older woman with lung cancer.

The chain employs TRBV4-2 and TRBJ2-1; 9 bases line up with TRBD2. The CDR3 covers 15 residues. After removal of 2 bases from V and 8 bases from J, the junction contained 7 bases not matched to a gene. The germline V gene encodes CDR1 LGHNA and CDR2 YNFKEQ. As DNA, the CDR3 is TGTGCCAGCAGCCAAATTTATAGCGGGAGTTATGAGCAGTTCTTC. It codes for CASSQIYSGSYEQFF.

The V call is TRBV5-1, the J call TRBJ2-7; no clear D gene. Looked up from germline, CDR1 is SGHRS and CDR2 is YFSETQ. This CDR3 has 13 residues. V lost 0 bases and J lost 4, with 8 bases in between. The CDR3 DNA sequence: TGCGCCAGCAGCTTGGACCCGGTGTACGAGCAGTACTTC. Translation gives CASSLDPVYEQYF.

This clone was recorded a few times. V is TRBV2 and J is TRBJ2-2; D remains ambiguous. V was pared by 1 base and J by 2 bases, with 8 bases between. The CDR3 has 15 amino acids. The germline V gene has CDR1 SNHLY and CDR2 FYNNEI. The CDR3 reads CASSEDGRNTGELFF. The CDR3 nucleotides are TGTGCCAGCAGTGAAGATGGCAGAAACACCGGGGAGCTGTTTTTT.

This clone was seen a few times. This chain links TRBV10-2 with TRBJ2-2; D is unresolved. This CDR3 is built from 13 residues. The germline gives CDR1 WSHSY, CDR2 SAAADI. The V and J ends lost 5 bases and 6 bases respectively, with 10 bases between them. CDR3 loop: CASSPFGAGELFF. As DNA, the CDR3 is TGCGCCAGCAGTCCATTTGGGGCCGGGGAGCTGTTTTTT.

The chain is built from TRBV15 and TRBJ2-2; unclear D gene. Trimming took 0 bases from V and 5 from J, leaving 7 bases between them. Germline V gene lookup returns CDR1 LNHNV and CDR2 YYDKDF (reference sequence). This CDR3 region has 14 residues. CDR3 DNA: TGTGCCACCAGCAGAGACAGATCAACCGGGGAGCTGTTTTTT. It specifies CATSRDRSTGELFF.

The chain joins TRBV18 to TRBJ2-7; TRBD2 might be the D (6 bases). The CDR3 has 14 amino acids. V was pared by 1 base and J by 3 bases, with 10 bases between. Germline CDR1 reads KGHSH; CDR2 reads LQKENI. CDR3 in DNA: TGTGCCAGCTCACCACTCGGGACTCACTACGAGCAGTACTTC. Translating it yields CASSPLGTHYEQYF.

This rearrangement joins TRBV5-5 to TRBJ1-2; D gene unclear. Germline lookup yields CDR1 SGHKS and CDR2 YYEKEE (reference sequence). There are 15 residues in the CDR3. Trimming cost V 0 bases and J 0 bases, with 9 bases left between them. The CDR3 loop reads CASSLDVRANYGYTF. The CDR3, as DNA: TGTGCCAGCAGCTTGGATGTTAGAGCTAACTATGGCTACACCTTC.

V and J are TRBV27 and TRBJ1-1; D is unresolved. Trimming left V 1 base short and J 1 base short, with 10 bases between. The CDR3 is made up of 15 amino acids. The germline gives CDR1 MNHEY, CDR2 SMNVEV (reference sequence). The CDR3 loop is CASSLWNGANTEAFF. The CDR3 DNA follows: TGTGCCAGCAGTTTATGGAACGGAGCGAACACTGAAGCTTTCTTT.

The CDR3 coding sequence is TGTGCCAGCACTCCCCCTATTGGTGACTCCTACGAGCAGTACTTC. Protein sequence: CASTPPIGDSYEQYF. This rearrangement joins TRBV28 to TRBJ2-7, with unresolved D. Trimming shortened V by 7 bases and J by 0 bases, and 16 bases separated the two germline ends. CDR1 is MDHEN and CDR2 is SYDVKM in the germline V gene. This CDR3 spans 15 amino acids.

This sequence joins TRBV6-8 and TRBJ1-5; D gene uncertain. The V and J ends lost 3 bases and 0 bases respectively, with 15 bases between them. Germline CDR1 MNHGY, CDR2 SAAAGT. This CDR3 is built from 17 residues. In DNA form, the CDR3 reads TGTGCCAGCAGTTATGACAAGGTTTTATATAGCAATCAGCCCCAGCATTTT. This codes for CASSYDKVLYSNQPQHF.

The chain carries TRBV5-1 and TRBJ2-5; 8 bases fit TRBD2. V was clipped by 4 bases and J by 3 bases; unmatched bases: 8. The CDR3 is 15 residues long. The germline gives CDR1 SGHRS, CDR2 YFSETQ. CDR3 nucleotide sequence: TGCGCCAGCAGCCCTGGCGGGGGACTAGAAGAGACCCAGTACTTC. Translation: CASSPGGGLEETQYF. The full variable domain, its missing parts supplied by reference TRBV5-1 and TRBJ2-5, is KAGVTQTPRYLIKTRGQQVTLSCSPISGHRSVSWYQQTPGQGLQFLFEYFSETQRNKGNFPGRFSGRQFSNSRSEMNVSTLELGDSALYLCASSPGGGLEETQYFGPGTRLLVL.

This chain links TRBV6-6 with TRBJ1-4, with a possible D match to TRBD1 (5 bases). This CDR3 has 15 amino acids. Germline V gene sequence: CDR1 MNHNY, CDR2 SVGAGI (reference sequence). V lost 5 bases to trimming and J lost 4 bases, with 14 bases between them. The CDR3 reads CASSLDSNLNEKLFF. Written as DNA, the CDR3 is TGTGCCAGCAGTCTTGACAGCAATCTTAATGAAAAACTGTTTTTT.

The chain employs TRBV7-9 and TRBJ1-1; no reliable D call. The V gene's germline CDR1 is SEHNR and CDR2 FQNEAQ (reference sequence). CDR3 length equals 12 residues. Trimming removed 11 bases at V and 4 bases at J, with 14 bases between. The CDR3 nucleotides are TGTGCCGGAGACACCGGGAGCACTGAAGCTTTCTTT. As protein: CAGDTGSTEAFF.

This clone came up once. V is TRBV7-2 and J is TRBJ2-7; D gene unclear. Germline V gene data show CDR1 as SGHTA and CDR2 as FQGNSA. The CDR3 covers 16 residues. V dropped 4 bases and J dropped 2 bases, with 18 bases sitting between them. The CDR3 nucleotides are TGTGCCAGCAGCTCCAAAAGAGGCAGGTTAACCTACGAGCAGTACTTC. Protein: CASSSKRGRLTYEQYF.

The DNA for the CDR3 is TGCGCCAGCAGCTTGAGATCGGGCAGACAAAACTATGGCTACACCTTC. Translating it yields CASSLRSGRQNYGYTF. This chain uses TRBV5-1 with TRBJ1-2; D call uncertain. The CDR3 consists of 16 residues. The germline V gene encodes CDR1 SGHRS and CDR2 YFSETQ. With 1 base removed from V and 2 bases from J, the gap between germline ends came to 15 bases.

The chain joins TRBV4-2 to TRBJ2-7; no clear D. This CDR3 spans 14 amino acids. Germline CDR1 is LGHNA and CDR2 is YNFKEQ. V lost 6 bases to trimming and J lost 0 bases, with 12 bases between them. As DNA, the CDR3 is TGTGCCAGCAGGGAACGAGTGAGCTCCTACGAGCAGTACTTC. Amino acid sequence: CASRERVSSYEQYF.

The J gene is TRBJ2-2, the V gene TRBV7-2; no reliable D call. Germline CDR1 SGHTA, CDR2 FQGNSA. The CDR3 covers 14 residues. V was cut by 3 bases and J by 9 bases, with 14 bases left in between. Written as DNA, the CDR3 is TGTGCCAGCAGCTTCTCTCGAAACTCTCGGGAGCTGTTTTTT. Encoded protein: CASSFSRNSRELFF.

The chain employs TRBV7-9 and TRBJ2-7; D is undetermined. This CDR3 is built from 15 residues. Trimming removed 0 bases from V and 2 bases from J, with 11 bases in between. Germline V gene data show CDR1 as SEHNR and CDR2 as FQNEAQ (reference sequence). In DNA form, the CDR3 reads TGTGCCAGCAGCTTAGCGCTTAGTTTTGCCTACGAGCAGTACTTC. As protein: CASSLALSFAYEQYF.

This clone was counted between two and nine times. The chain is built from TRBV6-1 and TRBJ1-5; D is possibly TRBD1 (6 bases). CDR1 is MNHNS, CDR2 SASEGT, per germline. The CDR3 is 15 amino acids. Trimming took 2 bases from V and 7 from J, leaving 15 bases between them. The CDR3 DNA follows: TGTGCCAGCAGTGAATCCACAGGGCCGGGGCAGCCCCAGCATTTT. Translation: CASSESTGPGQPQHF.

The chain is built from TRBV6-2 or TRBV6-3 and TRBJ1-5; D remains unclear. The CDR3 length is 13 residues. Trimming removed 4 bases at V and 7 bases at J, with 11 bases between. The germline gives CDR1 MNHEY, CDR2 SVGEGT. For the CDR3, the DNA is TGTGCCAGCAGTTCCCTCCAAGGCCAGCCCCAGCATTTT. This translates into CASSSLQGQPQHF.

The gene calls are TRBV5-5 and TRBJ1-2; no clear D gene. The germline gives CDR1 SGHKS, CDR2 YYEKEE (reference sequence). The length of the CDR3 is 12 residues. V was trimmed by 0 bases and J by 5 bases, leaving 5 bases between them. CDR3 nucleotides: TGTGCCAGCAGCTTGGTACCTTATGGCTACACCTTC. Amino acid sequence: CASSLVPYGYTF.

CDR3 DNA: TGTGCCAGCAGGCCCGATAAGGAGGGTTGGGACACTGAAGCTTTCTTT. Residues: CASRPDKEGWDTEAFF. The chain uses TRBV5-4 and TRBJ1-1; no clear D gene. V shed 5 bases and J shed 3 bases, with 20 bases lying between them. This CDR3 region has 16 residues. The V gene's germline CDR1 is SGHNT and CDR2 YYREEE (reference sequence). The complete variable domain, with remaining parts taken from reference TRBV5-4 and TRBJ1-1, reads ETGVTQSPTHLIKTRGQQVTLRCSSQSGHNTVSWYQQALGQGPQFIFQYYREEENGRGNFPPRFSGLQFPNYSSELNVNALELDDSALYLCASRPDKEGWDTEAFFGQGTRLTVV.

The chain couples TRBV7-9 to TRBJ2-7; 12 bases line up with TRBD2. V gave up 4 bases and J gave up 3 bases; unmatched junction bases: 4. The CDR3 extends over 15 amino acids. CDR1 is SEHNR and CDR2 is FQNEAQ in the germline V gene (reference sequence). CDR3 coding DNA: TGTGCCAGCAGCTCTAGCGGGAGGGCCTACTACGAGCAGTACTTC. This codes for CASSSSGRAYYEQYF.

The CDR3 is CASSENRGQPQHF. The CDR3 DNA is TGCGCCAGCAGTGAAAATAGGGGACAGCCCCAGCATTTT. The chain couples TRBV10-2 to TRBJ1-5, with D perhaps TRBD1 (5 bases). Trimming took off 3 bases at V and 7 bases at J, with 10 bases between the two ends. The CDR3 contains 13 residues. From germline, CDR1 is WSHSY and CDR2 SAAADI.

The chain uses TRBV5-4 and TRBJ2-1, with 9 nucleotides matching TRBD1. This CDR3 spans 14 amino acids. Unmatched junction bases numbered 5, after V lost 4 bases and J lost 6 bases. Germline loops: CDR1 SGHNT, CDR2 YYREEE (reference sequence). The CDR3 loop is CASSTRTGVNEQFF. CDR3 coding DNA: TGTGCCAGCAGCACGAGGACAGGGGTCAATGAGCAGTTCTTC.

The chain is built from TRBV12-3 or TRBV12-4 and TRBJ2-1; D unclear. V gave up 1 base and J gave up 8 bases, with 9 bases separating them. There are 13 residues in the CDR3. The CDR3 spells CASSLDSLDEQFF. CDR3 sequence (DNA): TGTGCCAGCAGTTTAGACTCTCTTGATGAGCAGTTCTTC.

The chain carries TRBV11-1 and TRBJ2-1, with D possibly being TRBD2 (6 bases). The CDR3 runs 15 residues. Per the germline V gene, CDR1 is SGHAT and CDR2 is FQDESV (reference sequence). V was shortened by 5 bases and J by 2 bases, with 13 bases between the two germline ends. The CDR3 coding sequence is TGTGCCAGCAGCCTGGACTATTTACCCTACAATGAGCAGTTCTTC. This encodes CASSLDYLPYNEQFF.

The chain combines TRBV6-5 with TRBJ2-2, with D possibly being TRBD2 (5 bases). Trimming pared 8 bases from V and 0 bases from J, leaving 7 bases between. The CDR3 is made up of 13 amino acids. Germline CDR1 and CDR2: MNHEY and SVGAGI. The CDR3 DNA follows: TGTGCCAGCTTGGACTCGAACACCGGGGAGCTGTTTTTT. This codes for CASLDSNTGELFF.

This sequence joins TRBV18 and TRBJ1-1; D is ambiguous. With 8 bases removed from V and 7 bases from J, the gap between germline ends came to 20 bases. CDR1 is KGHSH, CDR2 LQKENI, per germline. The CDR3 is made up of 14 amino acids. For the CDR3, the DNA is TGTGCCAGCCTTCGGTGGGTAGGCGAAGGTGAAGCTTTCTTT. Residues: CASLRWVGEGEAFF. The complete variable domain, with remaining parts taken from reference TRBV18 and TRBJ1-1, reads NAGVMQNPRHLVRRRGQEARLRCSPMKGHSHVYWYRQLPEEGLKFMVYLQKENIIDESGMPKERFSAEFPKEGPSILRIQQVVRGDSAAYFCASLRWVGEGEAFFGQGTRLTVV.

The chain combines TRBV7-2 with TRBJ1-2, with D tentatively TRBD1 (5 bases). Between the trimmed V and J ends, which lost 6 bases and 0 bases, there was a span of 11 bases. Germline values: CDR1 SGHTA, CDR2 FQGNSA. The CDR3 is made up of 14 amino acids. CDR3 DNA: TGTGCCAGCAGGGCGGGGCCAGCTAACTATGGCTACACCTTC. It yields the protein CASRAGPANYGYTF.

The chain joins TRBV19 to TRBJ2-3; no clear D gene. This CDR3 has 17 residues. Trimming pared 3 bases from V and 1 base from J, leaving 17 bases between. Per the germline V gene, CDR1 is LNHDA and CDR2 is SQIVND (reference sequence). Here the CDR3 reads CASSIVRSATRTDTQYF. The CDR3 DNA reads TGTGCCAGTAGTATCGTCAGGAGCGCAACCCGCACAGATACGCAGTATTTT.